A single sample is the source of the 13 T cell receptor beta chains below, sequenced in a study of cytomegalovirus exposure and HLA in healthy donors. It was with 60 Vbeta and 13 Jbeta primers that the PCR ran. The protocol was immunoSEQ multiplex PCR, while the TCRdb copy is restricted to in-frame clones and leaves out a portion. The data contain about 270,000 clones, more than 55% of them singletons. The sample taken for sequencing was PBMCs. The receptors stem from a female donor in good health and CMV-seronegative.

The chain employs TRBV10-1 and TRBJ1-3; TRBD1 aligns across 9 bases. Germline V gene data show CDR1 as WNHNN and CDR2 as SYGVQD (reference sequence). There are 15 residues in the CDR3. V lost 6 bases and J lost 8; bases outside the gene matches: 11. CDR3 sequence reads: CASRPGQGPVDTIYF. The CDR3 region has the DNA TGCGCCAGCAGACCGGGACAGGGACCCGTTGACACCATATATTTT.

This clone was seen once. V and J are TRBV29-1 and TRBJ1-2; tentative D call: TRBD1 (5 bases). The CDR3 totals 14 residues. Germline assignment: CDR1 SQVTM and CDR2 ANQGSEA. CDR3 sequence (DNA): TGCGGCTCCGGTGGCAGAAACAGGAACTATGGCTACACCTTC. Encoded protein: CGSGGRNRNYGYTF.

This clone came up a few times. The V and J genes are TRBV5-1 and TRBJ2-1; 9 nucleotides align to TRBD2. This CDR3 has 16 residues. Looked up from germline, CDR1 is SGHRS and CDR2 is YFSETQ. The V segment lost 0 bases and the J segment 7 bases; nucleotides outside the gene matches: 8. CDR3 nucleotide sequence: TGCGCCAGCAGCTTGGATCGGACTAGCGTTAGAAATGAGCAGTTCTTC. Amino acid sequence: CASSLDRTSVRNEQFF.

This chain joins TRBV6-6 and TRBJ1-2; unclear D gene. Germline V gene data show CDR1 as MNHNY and CDR2 as SVGAGI (reference sequence). CDR3 length equals 11 residues. Trimming cost V 4 bases and J 8 bases, with 8 bases left between them. The CDR3 loop is CASSSGVGYTF. DNA of the CDR3: TGTGCCAGCAGTTCCGGAGTAGGCTACACCTTC.

V gene TRBV18 combines with J gene TRBJ2-5, with 15 nucleotides matching TRBD2. The CDR3 covers 14 residues. The germline V gene has CDR1 KGHSH and CDR2 LQKENI. Trimming removed 6 bases from V and 11 bases from J; junction bases left unmatched: 7. The chain's CDR3 is CASSRTSGREEQYF. In nucleotides, the CDR3 is TGTGCCAGCTCGCGGACTAGCGGGAGGGAAGAGCAGTACTTC.

This chain joins TRBV7-8 and TRBJ2-7, with 9 bases lining up with TRBD2. From germline, CDR1 is SGHVS and CDR2 FQNEAQ. Unmatched junction bases numbered 1, after V lost 1 base and J lost 0 bases. The CDR3 loop spans 15 amino acids. The CDR3 loop is CASSLDSGSSYEQYF. CDR3 nucleotides: TGTGCCAGCAGCTTAGATAGCGGGAGCTCCTACGAGCAGTACTTC.

Concerning this clone: The final CDR3 position lacks the conserved phenylalanine or tryptophan, pointing to a likely read error. The chain combines TRBV28 with TRBJ1-5; D unresolved. V lost 5 bases, J lost 0 bases, and 8 bases lay in between. CDR3 size: 14 residues. Germline assignment: CDR1 MDHEN and CDR2 SYDVKM. The CDR3 coding sequence is TGTGCCAGCAGTAGGTCGAATAGCAATCAGCCCCAGCATTTA. Translation: CASSRSNSNQPQHL.

This clone was detected only a few times. The chain combines TRBV6-6 with TRBJ2-3; possibly TRBD1 for D (6 bases). V lost 6 bases to trimming and J lost 0 bases, with 16 bases between them. The CDR3 runs 16 residues. From germline, CDR1 is MNHNY and CDR2 SVGAGI (reference sequence). CDR3 region: CASSLGQWSSTDTQYF. The CDR3 DNA reads as TGTGCCAGCAGCCTTGGACAGTGGTCTAGCACAGATACGCAGTATTTT.

To note about this clone: Because the CDR3 is missing its conserved closing phenylalanine or tryptophan, this is likely a read error. The chain couples TRBV6-1 to TRBJ2-7; no reliable D call. Trimming cost V 4 bases and J 4 bases, with 8 bases left between them. Germline CDR1 reads MNHNS; CDR2 reads SASEGT. The CDR3 totals 12 residues. The CDR3 here is CASSATGYEQYL. The DNA for the CDR3 is TGTGCCAGCAGTGCGACGGGTTACGAGCAGTACCTC.

V usage is TRBV6-5 and J usage is TRBJ2-3; 8 nucleotides agree with TRBD2. CDR3 length: 14 amino acids. V lost 3 bases, J lost 1 base, and 0 bases stayed unmatched. Germline-derived CDR1 and CDR2 are MNHEY and SVGAGI. CDR3 nucleotide sequence: TGTGCCAGCAGTTATAGCGGGGGCACAGATACGCAGTATTTT. Protein sequence: CASSYSGGTDTQYF.

The count of this clone is one. This chain links TRBV27 with TRBJ1-2, with D tentatively TRBD1 (5 bases). The germline CDR1 and CDR2 sequences are MNHEY and SMNVEV (reference sequence). The CDR3 runs 15 residues. The V and J ends lost 6 bases and 0 bases respectively, with 14 bases between them. CDR3 amino acids: CASSPGLLTNYGYTF. The CDR3 coding sequence is TGTGCCAGCAGCCCGGGACTACTCACTAACTATGGCTACACCTTC.

This clone was observed a handful of times. This chain connects TRBV28 to TRBJ2-7, with TRBD1 matching 7 bases. Trimming at V came to 5 bases and at J to 0 bases, leaving 7 bases not matched to a gene. This CDR3 is built from 15 residues. CDR1 is MDHEN and CDR2 is SYDVKM in the germline V gene. This chain's CDR3 is CASSLGQVSSYEQYF. The CDR3 DNA reads TGTGCCAGCAGTCTCGGACAGGTGAGCTCCTACGAGCAGTACTTC. Full variable domain (rest looked up from reference TRBV28 and TRBJ2-7): DVKVTQSSRYLVKRTGEKVFLECVQDMDHENMFWYRQDPGLGLRLIYFSYDVKMKEKGDIPEGYSVSREKKERFSLILESASTNQTSMYLCASSLGQVSSYEQYFGPGTRLTVT.

The sample holds a few counts of this clone. The chain joins TRBV4-2 to TRBJ2-1; the match to TRBD2 covers 10 bases. CDR3 length equals 15 residues. V gave up 2 bases and J gave up 6 bases; unmatched junction bases: 4. Germline V CDR1 and CDR2: LGHNA, YNFKEQ. Here the CDR3 DNA reads TGTGCCAGCAGCCAAAGGGGACTAGCGAGCAATGAGCAGTTCTTC. This encodes CASSQRGLASNEQFF.